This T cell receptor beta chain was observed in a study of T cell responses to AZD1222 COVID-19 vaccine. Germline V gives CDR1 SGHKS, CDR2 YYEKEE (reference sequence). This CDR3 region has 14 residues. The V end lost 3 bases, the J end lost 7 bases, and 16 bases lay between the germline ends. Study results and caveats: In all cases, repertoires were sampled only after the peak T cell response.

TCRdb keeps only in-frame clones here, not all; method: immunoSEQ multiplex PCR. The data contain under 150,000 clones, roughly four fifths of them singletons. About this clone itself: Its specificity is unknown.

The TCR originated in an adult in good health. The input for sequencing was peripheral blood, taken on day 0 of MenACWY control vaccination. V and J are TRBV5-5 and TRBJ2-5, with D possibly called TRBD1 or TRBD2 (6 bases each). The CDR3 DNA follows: TGTGCCAGCAGCTCGGGGACTGAACAGGGGACCCAGTACTTC. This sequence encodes CASSSGTEQGTQYF. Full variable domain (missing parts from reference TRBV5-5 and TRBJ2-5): DAGVTQSPTHLIKTRGQQVTLRCSPISGHKSVSWYQQVLGQGPQFIFQYYEKEERGRGNFPDRFSARQFPNYSSELNVNALLLGDSALYLCASSSGTEQGTQYFGPGTRLLVL.